This T cell receptor beta chain was identified during a study of blood T cell repertoires in COVID-19. Trimming stripped 3 bases from V and 7 bases from J, with 10 bases between. This CDR3 region has 11 residues. CDR1 and CDR2 (germline): DFQATT, SNEGSKA (reference sequence). Libraries were prepared by immunoSEQ multiplex PCR; TCRdb keeps only in-frame clonotypes and omits some of them. In the table there are some 150,000 clones, almost 85% of which are singletons. The gene calls are TRBV20-1 and TRBJ2-7, with D possibly being TRBD1 (5 bases). The sample comprised peripheral blood. The clonotype comes from a middle-aged man with acute or convalescent COVID-19. CDR3 in amino acids: CSASGAMEQYF. CDR3 nucleotides: TGCAGTGCTAGTGGGGCGATGGAGCAGTACTTC.